The 4 T cell receptor beta chains reported below all come from one sample, sequenced in a study of shared clonotypes between healthy human individuals. The assay was immunoSEQ multiplex PCR, and TCRdb's table has in-frame clones only and misses some. The sample carries a few hundred thousand clones, over 95% recorded once. Naive CD8 cells, CD45RO-negative and positively selected for CCR7, excluded terminally differentiated effector memory CD45RA+ cells. Sequencing was done on a sample of naive CD8+ T cells sorted from blood. The receptors here all came from a woman in her thirties in good health.

This rearrangement joins TRBV13 to TRBJ2-4, with D possibly TRBD2 on 6 matching bases. The germline V gene has CDR1 PRHDT and CDR2 FYEKMQ (reference sequence). The CDR3 extends over 13 amino acids. Trimming removed 3 bases at V and 10 bases at J, with 13 bases between. The CDR3 protein is CASSFSSGVIQYF. The DNA of the CDR3 is TGTGCCAGCAGCTTCAGTTCGGGAGTGATTCAGTACTTC.

The rearrangement links TRBV27 to TRBJ2-7, with a tentative D call TRBD2 (6 bases). The V and J ends lost 6 bases and 4 bases respectively, with 13 bases between them. The length of the CDR3 is 13 residues. Germline V gene data show CDR1 as MNHEY and CDR2 as SMNVEV (reference sequence). CDR3 protein: CASSRGLRYEQYF. Written as DNA, the CDR3 is TGTGCCAGCAGCCGGGGACTGAGATACGAGCAGTACTTC.

The chain recombines TRBV4-1 with TRBJ1-1, with 10 bases that match TRBD1. V gave up 6 bases and J gave up 6 bases; unmatched junction bases: 7. From germline, CDR1 is MGHRA and CDR2 YSYEKL. The CDR3 runs to 14 residues. DNA of the CDR3: TGCGCCAGCAGTGGACAGGGGGGGATCGCTGAAGCTTTCTTT. Translation gives CASSGQGGIAEAFF.

This clone was detected a few times. V and J are TRBV5-6 and TRBJ1-1; D is unresolved. Trimming took 0 bases from V and 1 from J, leaving 7 bases between them. The germline CDR1 and CDR2 sequences are SGHDT and YYEEEE. The CDR3 is 14 residues long. The CDR3 is CASSLEAGNTEAFF. As DNA, the CDR3 is TGTGCCAGCAGCTTGGAAGCGGGGAACACTGAAGCTTTCTTT.